In its sample, the clone carrying this T cell receptor beta chain was seen once. Data came from immunoSEQ multiplex PCR; TCRdb stores just in-frame clones and leaves some out. The sample holds approximately 760,000 clones, 80% to 90% seen once. The CDR3 covers 14 residues. Trimming removed 5 bases from V and 8 bases from J, with 15 bases in between. Germline assignment: CDR1 MNHEY and CDR2 SMNVEV (reference sequence). The data were obtained in a study of shared T cell receptors in the human thymus. The same data also went into a second study, on human thymus T cells. From that study: Thymic and blood repertoires appeared to display a bias in their usage of V and J genes.

The sequence derives from a girl under three years old with a congenital heart defect. V usage is TRBV27 and J usage is TRBJ1-4, with a possible D match to TRBD1 (5 bases). Material: thymocytes. For the CDR3, the DNA is TGTGCCAGCAGTGGCGGGGCCCCGGGAGAAAAACTGTTTTTT. As protein: CASSGGAPGEKLFF.